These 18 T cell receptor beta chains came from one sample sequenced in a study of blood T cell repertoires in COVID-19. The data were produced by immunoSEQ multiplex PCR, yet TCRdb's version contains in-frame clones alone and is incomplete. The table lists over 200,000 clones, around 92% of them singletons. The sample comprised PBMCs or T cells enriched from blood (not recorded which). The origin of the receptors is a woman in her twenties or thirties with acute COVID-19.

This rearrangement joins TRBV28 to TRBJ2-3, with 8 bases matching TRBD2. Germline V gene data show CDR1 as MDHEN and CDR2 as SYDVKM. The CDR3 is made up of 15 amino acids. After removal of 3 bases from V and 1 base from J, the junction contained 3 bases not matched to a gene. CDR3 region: CASSFAGGGTDTQYF. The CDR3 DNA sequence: TGTGCCAGCAGTTTCGCGGGGGGAGGCACAGATACGCAGTATTTT.

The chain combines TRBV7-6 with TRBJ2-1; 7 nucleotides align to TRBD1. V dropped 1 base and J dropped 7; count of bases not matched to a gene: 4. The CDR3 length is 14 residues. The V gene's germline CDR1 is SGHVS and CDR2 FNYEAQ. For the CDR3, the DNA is TGTGCCAGCAGCTTAGTGGGGACAGCAAATGAGCAGTTCTTC. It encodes CASSLVGTANEQFF.

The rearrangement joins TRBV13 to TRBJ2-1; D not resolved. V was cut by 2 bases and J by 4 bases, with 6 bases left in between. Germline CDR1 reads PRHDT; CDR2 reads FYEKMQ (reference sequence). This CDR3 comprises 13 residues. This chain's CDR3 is CASSLQDYNEQFF. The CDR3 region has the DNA TGTGCCAGCAGCTTACAGGATTACAATGAGCAGTTCTTC.

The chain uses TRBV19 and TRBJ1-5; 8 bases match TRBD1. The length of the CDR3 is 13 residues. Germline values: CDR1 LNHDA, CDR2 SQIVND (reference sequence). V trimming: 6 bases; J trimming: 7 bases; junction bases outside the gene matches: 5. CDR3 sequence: CASSTGGIQPQHF. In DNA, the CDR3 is TGTGCCAGTAGCACAGGGGGAATACAGCCCCAGCATTTT.

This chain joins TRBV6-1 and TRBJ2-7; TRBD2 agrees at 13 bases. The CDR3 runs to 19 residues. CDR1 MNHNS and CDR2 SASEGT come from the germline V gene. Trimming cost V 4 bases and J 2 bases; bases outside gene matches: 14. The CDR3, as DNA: TGTGCCAGCAGTGCCCCGGGACTAGCGGGGCCAGCTCCCCCCTACGAGCAGTACTTC. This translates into CASSAPGLAGPAPPYEQYF.

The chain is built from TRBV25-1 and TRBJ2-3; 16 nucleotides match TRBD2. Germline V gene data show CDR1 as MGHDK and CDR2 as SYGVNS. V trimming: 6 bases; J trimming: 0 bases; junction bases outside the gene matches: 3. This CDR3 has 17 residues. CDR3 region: CASRGTSGGASTDTQYF. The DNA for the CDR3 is TGTGCCAGCAGAGGGACTAGCGGGGGGGCCAGCACAGATACGCAGTATTTT.

The CDR3 region has the DNA TGTGCCAGCAGTTACTCGGAGGCAGATCTTCACGAGCAGTACTTC. Residues: CASSYSEADLHEQYF. The chain combines TRBV6-5 with TRBJ2-7; perhaps TRBD2 as D (5 bases). The ends were cut back, 0 bases at V and 5 bases at J, with 14 bases in the middle. The CDR3 is 15 residues long. Germline-derived CDR1 and CDR2 are MNHEY and SVGAGI.

DNA for the CDR3: TGCGCCAGCAGCCAAGAGGGGGGCGGGACAGGGCAAAAACTGTTTTTT. Translation: CASSQEGGGTGQKLFF. This chain connects TRBV4-3 to TRBJ1-4; TRBD1 aligns across 9 bases. This CDR3 contains 16 residues. CDR1 is LGHNA, CDR2 YSLEER, per germline. Trimming removed 0 bases from V and 9 bases from J; junction bases left unmatched: 8.

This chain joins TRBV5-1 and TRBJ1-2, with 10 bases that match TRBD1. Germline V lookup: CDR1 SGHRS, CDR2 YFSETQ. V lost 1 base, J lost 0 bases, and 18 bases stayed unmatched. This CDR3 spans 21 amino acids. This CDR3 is CASSLRGTGEGRKTSNYGYTF. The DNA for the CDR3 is TGCGCCAGCAGCTTGAGGGGGACAGGGGAGGGAAGAAAAACCTCTAACTATGGCTACACCTTC.

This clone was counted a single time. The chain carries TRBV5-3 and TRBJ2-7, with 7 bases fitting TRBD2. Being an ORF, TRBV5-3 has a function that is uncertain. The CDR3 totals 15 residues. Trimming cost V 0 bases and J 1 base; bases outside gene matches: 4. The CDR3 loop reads CARSLAGRGSYEQYF. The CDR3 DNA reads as TGTGCCAGAAGCTTGGCGGGGAGGGGATCCTACGAGCAGTACTTC.

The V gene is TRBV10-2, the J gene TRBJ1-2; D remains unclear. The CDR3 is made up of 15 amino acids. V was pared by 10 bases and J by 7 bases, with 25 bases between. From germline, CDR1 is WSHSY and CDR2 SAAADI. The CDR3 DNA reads TGCGCCACGACCTCGGACGGACGCGGCGGGCTTGGCTACACCTTC. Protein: CATTSDGRGGLGYTF.

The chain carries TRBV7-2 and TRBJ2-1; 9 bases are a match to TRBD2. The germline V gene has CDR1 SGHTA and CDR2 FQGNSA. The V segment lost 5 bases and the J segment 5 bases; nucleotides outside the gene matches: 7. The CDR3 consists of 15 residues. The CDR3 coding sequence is TGTGCCAGCAGCCCCGATAGCGGGGGAAACAATGAGCAGTTCTTC. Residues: CASSPDSGGNNEQFF.

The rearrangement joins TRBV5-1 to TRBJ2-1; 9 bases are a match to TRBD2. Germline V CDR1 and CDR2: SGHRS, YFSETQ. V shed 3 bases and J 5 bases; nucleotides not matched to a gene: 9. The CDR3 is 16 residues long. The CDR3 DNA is TGCGCCAGCAGCTCACGCCTAGCGGGGCGAAACAATGAGCAGTTCTTC. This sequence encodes CASSSRLAGRNNEQFF.

Here the CDR3 DNA reads TGTGCCAGCAGTTTCCGGACGGGAGGGGAGTTCTTC. It codes for CASSFRTGGEFF. The chain employs TRBV12-3 or TRBV12-4 and TRBJ2-1, with TRBD2 matching 8 bases. V shed 3 bases and J 14 bases; nucleotides not matched to a gene: 6. The CDR3 covers 12 residues.

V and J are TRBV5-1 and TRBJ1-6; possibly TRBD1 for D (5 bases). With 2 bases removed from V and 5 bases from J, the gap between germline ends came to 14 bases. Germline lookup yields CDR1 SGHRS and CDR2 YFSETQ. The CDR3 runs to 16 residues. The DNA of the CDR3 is TGCGCCAGCAGCTTCAGGGTGGCGGTGGATAATTCACCCCTCCACTTT. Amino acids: CASSFRVAVDNSPLHF.

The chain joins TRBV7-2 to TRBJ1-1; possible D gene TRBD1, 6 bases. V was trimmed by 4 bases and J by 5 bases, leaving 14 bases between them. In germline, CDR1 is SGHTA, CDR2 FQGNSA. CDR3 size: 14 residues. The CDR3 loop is CASSSKGVRTEAFF. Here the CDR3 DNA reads TGTGCCAGCAGCTCCAAGGGGGTCCGAACTGAAGCTTTCTTT.

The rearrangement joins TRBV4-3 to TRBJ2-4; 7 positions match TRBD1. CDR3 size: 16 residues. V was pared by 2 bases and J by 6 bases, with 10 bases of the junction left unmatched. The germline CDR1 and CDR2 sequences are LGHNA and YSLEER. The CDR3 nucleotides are TGCGCCAGCAGCCAATGGGGACAGCGAGGTGGAAACATTCAGTACTTC. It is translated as CASSQWGQRGGNIQYF.

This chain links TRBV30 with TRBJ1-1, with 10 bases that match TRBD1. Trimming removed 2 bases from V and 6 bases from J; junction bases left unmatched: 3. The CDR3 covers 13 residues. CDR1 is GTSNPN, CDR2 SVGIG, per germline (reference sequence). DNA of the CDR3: TGTGCCTGGAGTTACGGACAGGGGGCTGAAGCTTTCTTT. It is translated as CAWSYGQGAEAFF. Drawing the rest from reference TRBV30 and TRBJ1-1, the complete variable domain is SQTIHQWPATLVQPVGSPLSLECTVEGTSNPNLYWYRQAAGRGLQLLFYSVGIGQISSEVPQNLSASRPQDRQFILSSKKLLLSDSGFYLCAWSYGQGAEAFFGQGTRLTVV.